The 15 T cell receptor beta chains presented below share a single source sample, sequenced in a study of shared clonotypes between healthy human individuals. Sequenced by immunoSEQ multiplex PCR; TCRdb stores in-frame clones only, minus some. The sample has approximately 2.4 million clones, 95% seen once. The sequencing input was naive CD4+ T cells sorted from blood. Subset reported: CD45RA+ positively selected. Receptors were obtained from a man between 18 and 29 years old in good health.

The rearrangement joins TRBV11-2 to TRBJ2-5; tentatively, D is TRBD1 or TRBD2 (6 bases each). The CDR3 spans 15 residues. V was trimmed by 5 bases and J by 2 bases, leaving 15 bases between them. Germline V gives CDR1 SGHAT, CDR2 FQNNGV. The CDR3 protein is CASSGGTRLQETQYF. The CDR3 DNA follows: TGTGCCAGCAGCGGGGGGACACGTCTGCAAGAGACCCAGTACTTC.

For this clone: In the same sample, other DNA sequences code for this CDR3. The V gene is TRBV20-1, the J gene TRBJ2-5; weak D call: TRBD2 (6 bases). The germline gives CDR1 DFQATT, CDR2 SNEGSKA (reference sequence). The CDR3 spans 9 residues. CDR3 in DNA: TGCAGCGGGGGAGAGACCCAGTACTTC. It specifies CSGGETQYF.

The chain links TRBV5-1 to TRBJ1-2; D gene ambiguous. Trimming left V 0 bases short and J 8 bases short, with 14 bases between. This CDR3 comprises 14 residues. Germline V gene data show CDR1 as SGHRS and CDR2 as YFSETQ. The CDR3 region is CASSLEGGGLGYTF. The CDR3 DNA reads TGCGCCAGCAGCTTGGAAGGCGGCGGCTTGGGCTACACCTTC.

CDR3 in DNA: TGTGCCAGCAGCTCCACAGGGGGCTTGCACACTGAAGCTTTCTTT. It codes for CASSSTGGLHTEAFF. The genes are TRBV7-9 and TRBJ1-1, with TRBD1 matching 9 bases. Per germline, CDR1 SEHNR and CDR2 FQNEAQ (reference sequence). The CDR3 has 15 amino acids. Trimming at V came to 4 bases and at J to 3 bases, leaving 6 bases not matched to a gene.

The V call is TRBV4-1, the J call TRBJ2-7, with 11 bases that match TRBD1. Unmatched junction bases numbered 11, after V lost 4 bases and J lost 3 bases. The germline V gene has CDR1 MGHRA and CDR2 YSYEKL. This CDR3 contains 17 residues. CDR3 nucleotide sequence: TGCGCCAGCAGCCCCGGACAGGGGGCAGATTTTGGCTACGAGCAGTACTTC. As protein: CASSPGQGADFGYEQYF.

CDR3 coding DNA: TGTGCCTGGATAAGAGGGGGGGTGGGTACGCAGTATTTT. Translated: CAWIRGGVGTQYF. The chain has TRBV30 and TRBJ2-3; tentative D call: TRBD2 (7 bases). Looked up from germline, CDR1 is GTSNPN and CDR2 is SVGIG (reference sequence). This CDR3 contains 13 residues. The germline V and J ends were trimmed by 4 bases and 8 bases, with 16 bases remaining between them.

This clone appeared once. The CDR3 bases are TGTGCCAGCAGCCCGGGACTAGCGGGAGACAACTACGAGCAGTACTTC. The encoded protein is CASSPGLAGDNYEQYF. The V call is TRBV7-9, the J call TRBJ2-7; 14 nucleotides line up with TRBD2. This CDR3 is 16 amino acids long. V lost 5 bases and J lost 3; bases outside the gene matches: 6. Per germline, CDR1 SEHNR and CDR2 FQNEAQ (reference sequence).

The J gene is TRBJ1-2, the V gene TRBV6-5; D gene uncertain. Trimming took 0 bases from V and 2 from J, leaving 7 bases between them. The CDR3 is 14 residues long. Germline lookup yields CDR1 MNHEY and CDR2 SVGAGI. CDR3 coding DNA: TGTGCCAGCAGTTACTCGATTGGGAACTATGGCTACACCTTC. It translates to CASSYSIGNYGYTF.

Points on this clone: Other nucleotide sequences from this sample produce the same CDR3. CDR3 sequence reads: CASSLEAGAYEQYF. DNA of the CDR3: TGTGCCAGCAGCTTAGAGGCGGGAGCCTACGAGCAGTACTTC. The chain combines TRBV7-2 with TRBJ2-7; TRBD2 matches 7 bases. The germline CDR1 and CDR2 sequences are SGHTA and FQGNSA. V shed 1 base and J 2 bases; nucleotides not matched to a gene: 2. The CDR3 covers 14 residues.

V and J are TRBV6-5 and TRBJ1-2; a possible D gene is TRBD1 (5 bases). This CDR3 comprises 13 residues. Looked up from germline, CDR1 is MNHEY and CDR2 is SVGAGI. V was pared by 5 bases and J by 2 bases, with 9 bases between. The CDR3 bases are TGTGCCAGCAGTCCGGGGGTGAACTATGGCTACACCTTC. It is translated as CASSPGVNYGYTF.

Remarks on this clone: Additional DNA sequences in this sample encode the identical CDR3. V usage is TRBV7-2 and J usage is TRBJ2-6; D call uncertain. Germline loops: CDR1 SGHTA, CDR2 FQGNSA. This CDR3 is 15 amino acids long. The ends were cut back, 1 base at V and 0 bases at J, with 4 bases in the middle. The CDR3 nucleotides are TGTGCCAGCAGCTTAGATTCCTCTGGGGCCAACGTCCTGACTTTC. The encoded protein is CASSLDSSGANVLTF.

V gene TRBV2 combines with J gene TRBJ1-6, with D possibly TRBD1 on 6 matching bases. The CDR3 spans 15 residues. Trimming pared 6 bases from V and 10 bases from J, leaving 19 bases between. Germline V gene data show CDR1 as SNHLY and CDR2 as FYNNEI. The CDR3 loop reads CASSPERGVRSPLHF. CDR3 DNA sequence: TGTGCCAGCAGCCCTGAGAGGGGGGTGAGGTCACCCCTCCACTTT.

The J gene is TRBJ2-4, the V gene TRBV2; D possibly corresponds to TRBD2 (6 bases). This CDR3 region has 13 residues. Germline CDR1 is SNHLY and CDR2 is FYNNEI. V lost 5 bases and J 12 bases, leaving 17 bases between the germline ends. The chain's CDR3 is CASSRDSKVSQYF. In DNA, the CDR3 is TGTGCCAGCAGTCGGGACTCGAAAGTTAGTCAGTACTTC. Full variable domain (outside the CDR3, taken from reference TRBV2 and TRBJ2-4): EPEVTQTPSHQVTQMGQEVILRCVPISNHLYFYWYRQILGQKVEFLVSFYNNEISEKSEIFDDQFSVERPDGSNFTLKIRSTKLEDSAMYFCASSRDSKVSQYFGAGTRLSVL.

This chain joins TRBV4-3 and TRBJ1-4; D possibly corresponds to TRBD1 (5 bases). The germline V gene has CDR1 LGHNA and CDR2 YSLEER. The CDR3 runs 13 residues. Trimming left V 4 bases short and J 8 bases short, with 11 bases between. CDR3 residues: CASSPGVWEKLFF. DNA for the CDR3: TGCGCCAGCAGCCCGGGGGTCTGGGAAAAACTGTTTTTT.

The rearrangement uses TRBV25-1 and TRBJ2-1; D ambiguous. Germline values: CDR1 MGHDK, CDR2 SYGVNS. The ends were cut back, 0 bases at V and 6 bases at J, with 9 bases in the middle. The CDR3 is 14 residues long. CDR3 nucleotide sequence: TGTGCCAGCAGTGAATATTCCGGAGTCAATGAGCAGTTCTTC. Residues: CASSEYSGVNEQFF.